The 9 T cell receptor beta chains below come from one sample, sequenced in a study of blood T cell repertoires in COVID-19. Measured with immunoSEQ multiplex PCR; TCRdb has only the in-frame clones, and not every one. The table includes about 290,000 clones, just under 90% detected once. The sequenced sample consisted of peripheral blood. Source of these receptors: a young woman with COVID-19, enrolled during active disease.

The rearrangement uses TRBV4-1 and TRBJ1-6, with D possibly TRBD1 on 6 matching bases. Germline V gene lookup returns CDR1 MGHRA and CDR2 YSYEKL. The CDR3 is 16 amino acids. Trimming stripped 7 bases from V and 8 bases from J, with 21 bases between. In DNA, the CDR3 is TGCGCCAGCAACCAGCCAACCAGGGGTCCACATTCACCCCTCCACTTT. Translated: CASNQPTRGPHSPLHF.

The chain employs TRBV12-3 or TRBV12-4 and TRBJ1-2; the match to TRBD1 covers 8 bases. Trimming cost V 3 bases and J 7 bases; bases outside gene matches: 4. The length of the CDR3 is 13 residues. CDR3 sequence reads: CASSFDRGTGYTF. CDR3 sequence (DNA): TGTGCCAGCAGTTTTGACAGGGGAACTGGCTACACCTTC.

Details on this clone: Other DNA sequences in this sample translate to the same CDR3. The rearrangement links TRBV3-1 (or the pseudogene TRBV3-2) to TRBJ2-5, with D possibly TRBD1 on 5 matching bases. The V end was cut by 1 base, the J end by 2 bases, with 5 bases between. There are 13 residues in the CDR3. Germline loops: CDR1 LGHDT, CDR2 YNNKEL (reference sequence). CDR3 protein: CASSQGQQETQYF. The DNA for the CDR3 is TGTGCCAGCAGCCAAGGACAGCAAGAGACCCAGTACTTC.

Here the CDR3 reads CASSPLQGSGEKLFF. The CDR3 DNA reads TGCGCCAGCAGCCCACTCCAGGGGTCGGGGGAAAAACTGTTTTTT. The chain carries TRBV5-1 and TRBJ1-4; D may be TRBD1 (6 bases). Trimming took 4 bases from V and 8 from J, leaving 18 bases between them. This CDR3 contains 15 residues. CDR1 and CDR2 from the germline V gene are SGHRS and YFSETQ.

V is TRBV4-1 and J is TRBJ1-5; D call uncertain. Trimming took off 1 base at V and 1 base at J, with 8 bases between the two ends. This CDR3 contains 15 residues. Looked up from germline, CDR1 is MGHRA and CDR2 is YSYEKL. The CDR3 sequence: CASSQVIVSNQPQHF. In DNA, the CDR3 is TGCGCCAGCAGCCAAGTAATAGTCAGCAATCAGCCCCAGCATTTT.

The genes are TRBV19 and TRBJ2-2, with D maybe TRBD2 (6 bases). The length of the CDR3 is 20 residues. Trimming removed 5 bases at V and 0 bases at J, with 25 bases between. Germline lookup yields CDR1 LNHDA and CDR2 SQIVND (reference sequence). CDR3 DNA sequence: TGTGCCAGTAGTCTCCAGACTCTAGGGAGGCGTAGGGCGAACACCGGGGAGCTGTTTTTT. Protein sequence: CASSLQTLGRRRANTGELFF.

This CDR3 reads CASSSGTGTYEQYF. CDR3 DNA sequence: TGTGCCAGCAGTTCCGGGACAGGGACTTACGAGCAGTACTTC. The V gene is TRBV7-9, the J gene TRBJ2-7, with 9 bases matching TRBD1. CDR1 SEHNR and CDR2 FQNEAQ come from the germline V gene (reference sequence). The CDR3 runs 14 residues. V shed 6 bases and J 4 bases; nucleotides not matched to a gene: 7.

As regards this clone: Sequence at one end of the junction differs from germline and may be a read error. The chain carries TRBV23-1 and TRBJ2-1; TRBD2 matches 11 bases. TRBV23-1 is an ORF for which the function is uncertain. CDR3 length: 13 amino acids. CDR3 loop: CASSHSSGGILVF. In DNA form, the CDR3 reads TGCGCCAGCAGTCATTCTAGCGGGGGGATCTTAGTCTTC.

The V and J genes are TRBV3-1 (or the pseudogene TRBV3-2) and TRBJ2-1; maybe TRBD1 (5 bases). Trimming took 6 bases from V and 9 from J, leaving 12 bases between them. The CDR3 has 12 residues. Germline CDR1 and CDR2: LGHDT and YNNKEL (reference sequence). This chain's CDR3 is CASSLTEREQFF. The CDR3 coding sequence is TGTGCCAGCAGTTTGACAGAACGTGAGCAGTTCTTC.